This TCR beta chain is drawn from a study of shared clonotypes between healthy human individuals. Study overall: Each donor had three CD4 naive, three CD4 memory, two CD8 naive and one CD8 memory plate.

V dropped 5 bases and J dropped 0 bases, with 15 bases sitting between them. This CDR3 comprises 16 residues. The germline CDR1 and CDR2 sequences are SGHNT and YENEEA. CD8 cells classed as naive were CD45RO-negative and positively selected for CCR7, excluding terminally differentiated effector memory CD45RA+ cells. Deep-level running was used for the assay. Sorted-subset replicate PCRs used around 0.2 ug DNA, around 27,000 T cell genomes. This table comes from immunoSEQ multiplex PCR, and its TCRdb copy is limited to in-frame clones, with some not included. The sample lists more than 600,000 clones; about 90% were seen once.

The receptor was derived from a man aged 25-45 years in good health. The chain carries TRBV11-3 and TRBJ2-3; D could derive from TRBD1 or TRBD2 (5 bases each). Specimen: naive CD8+ T cells sorted from blood. The CDR3, as DNA: TGTGCCAGCAGCCAACATGGGGGAATGAGCACAGATACGCAGTATTTT. As protein: CASSQHGGMSTDTQYF.